The 22 T cell receptor beta chains below come from one sample, sequenced in a study of cytomegalovirus exposure and HLA in healthy donors. The table came from immunoSEQ multiplex PCR; TCRdb's copy has only in-frame clones and leaves some out. The sample includes just under 65,000 clones, around 95% of them seen just once. Sequenced input: PBMCs. The origin of the receptors is a woman aged 18-30 years in good health and CMV-seropositive.

The chain couples TRBV4-1 to TRBJ2-4; 12 positions agree with TRBD1. Germline-derived CDR1 and CDR2 are MGHRA and YSYEKL. The ends lost 4 bases at V and 8 bases at J; junction bases unmatched: 15. This CDR3 has 18 residues. The CDR3 nucleotides read TGCGCCAGCAGCCCGTACCCCCCGGGACAGGGGGCAGGGTACATTCAGTACTTC. Translation: CASSPYPPGQGAGYIQYF.

The chain couples TRBV30 to TRBJ1-5; weak D call: TRBD1 (5 bases). This CDR3 is built from 12 residues. Germline CDR1 and CDR2: GTSNPN and SVGIG (reference sequence). The V and J ends lost 4 bases and 9 bases respectively, with 13 bases between them. The CDR3 spells CAWNVGGRPQHF. DNA for the CDR3: TGTGCCTGGAATGTGGGGGGACGGCCCCAGCATTTT.

The chain is built from TRBV7-9 and TRBJ1-4, with TRBD1 matching over 9 bases. V dropped 5 bases and J dropped 8; count of bases not matched to a gene: 6. Germline CDR1 reads SEHNR; CDR2 reads FQNEAQ (reference sequence). The CDR3 runs 14 residues. The CDR3, as DNA: TGTGCCAGCAGCCCCGGACAGGGGTGGGAAAAACTGTTTTTT. The encoded protein is CASSPGQGWEKLFF. Variable domain in full (rest from reference TRBV7-9 and TRBJ1-4): DTGVSQNPRHKITKRGQNVTFRCDPISEHNRLYWYRQTLGQGPEFLTYFQNEAQLEKSRLLSDRFSAERPKGSFSTLEIQRTEQGDSAMYLCASSPGQGWEKLFFGSGTQLSVL.

This sequence joins TRBV28 and TRBJ1-1; D call uncertain. CDR1 MDHEN and CDR2 SYDVKM come from the germline V gene. This CDR3 region has 12 residues. The V end was cut by 5 bases, the J end by 4 bases, with 8 bases between. This chain's CDR3 is CASSRRATEAFF. CDR3 nucleotide sequence: TGTGCCAGCAGTCGGAGGGCCACTGAAGCTTTCTTT.

The gene calls are TRBV7-2 and TRBJ2-7, with 7 bases matching TRBD1. V trimming: 5 bases; J trimming: 6 bases; junction bases outside the gene matches: 13. Looked up from germline, CDR1 is SGHTA and CDR2 is FQGNSA. This CDR3 is built from 15 residues. The CDR3 coding sequence is TGTGCCAGCAGCAGGACCGGACAGGTGCGTGGCGAGCAGTACTTC. Its protein product is CASSRTGQVRGEQYF.

V gene TRBV5-1 combines with J gene TRBJ2-6; D is unclear. V was shortened by 0 bases and J by 4 bases, with 14 bases between the two germline ends. CDR1 and CDR2 from the germline V gene are SGHRS and YFSETQ. CDR3 length: 17 residues. This chain's CDR3 is CASSLGQTFSGANVLTF. The CDR3 coding sequence is TGCGCCAGCAGCTTGGGGCAGACTTTTTCCGGGGCCAACGTCCTGACTTTC.

The CDR3 DNA is TGTGCCAGCAGCTTAGGGGCTAACACAGATACGCAGTATTTT. Translated, it gives CASSLGANTDTQYF. This sequence joins TRBV11-1 and TRBJ2-3; unclear D gene. CDR1 is SGHAT and CDR2 is FQDESV in the germline V gene (reference sequence). The V gene lost 1 base and the J gene lost 2 bases, with 7 bases spanning the gap. This CDR3 is 14 amino acids long.

The chain combines TRBV27 with TRBJ2-7; 7 positions agree with TRBD2. Germline V gives CDR1 MNHEY, CDR2 SMNVEV (reference sequence). The CDR3 runs to 13 residues. V gave up 7 bases and J gave up 1 base; unmatched junction bases: 4. CDR3 residues: CASNPGGSYEQYF. The CDR3 DNA follows: TGTGCCAGCAACCCCGGGGGGTCCTACGAGCAGTACTTC.

On this clone: Distinct nucleotide sequences in the sample also encode this CDR3. The rearrangement uses TRBV7-9 and TRBJ2-7, with D possibly TRBD1 on 5 matching bases. This CDR3 comprises 13 residues. The germline V gene encodes CDR1 SEHNR and CDR2 FQNEAQ (reference sequence). Between the trimmed V and J ends, which lost 4 bases and 2 bases, there was a span of 9 bases. In DNA, the CDR3 is TGTGCCAGCAGCTCCGACAGTACCTACGAGCAGTACTTC. Its translation: CASSSDSTYEQYF.

The rearrangement links TRBV7-9 to TRBJ2-3; D not certain. The V end was cut by 5 bases, the J end by 1 base, with 7 bases between. From germline, CDR1 is SEHNR and CDR2 FQNEAQ (reference sequence). The CDR3 runs 13 residues. The DNA for the CDR3 is TGTGCCAGCAGCCCCGCGGGCACAGATACGCAGTATTTT. Translation gives CASSPAGTDTQYF.

Here the CDR3 DNA reads TGTGCCAGTAGTCCCAGGGACAGGCCCATCTACGAGCAGTACTTC. It specifies CASSPRDRPIYEQYF. This chain links TRBV19 with TRBJ2-7; 8 bases align to TRBD1. Germline assignment: CDR1 LNHDA and CDR2 SQIVND (reference sequence). The CDR3 length is 15 residues. Trimming removed 5 bases from V and 3 bases from J; junction bases left unmatched: 9.

The chain couples TRBV28 to TRBJ2-1; D may be TRBD2 (6 bases). The CDR3 is made up of 18 amino acids. Germline lookup yields CDR1 MDHEN and CDR2 SYDVKM. V lost 6 bases to trimming and J lost 0 bases, with 21 bases between them. The CDR3 is CASRTEGRPLFSYNEQFF. CDR3 nucleotides: TGTGCCAGCAGAACGGAGGGACGACCGCTATTCTCCTACAATGAGCAGTTCTTC. Full variable domain (missing parts from reference TRBV28 and TRBJ2-1): DVKVTQSSRYLVKRTGEKVFLECVQDMDHENMFWYRQDPGLGLRLIYFSYDVKMKEKGDIPEGYSVSREKKERFSLILESASTNQTSMYLCASRTEGRPLFSYNEQFFGPGTRLTVL.

The chain recombines TRBV28 with TRBJ1-2; 9 bases are shared with TRBD1. Germline CDR1 MDHEN, CDR2 SYDVKM. The CDR3 has 12 amino acids. With 8 bases clipped from V and 6 bases from J, the junction kept 4 bases outside the gene matches. Written as DNA, the CDR3 is TGTGCCAGCGGACAGGGGACGGATGGCTACACCTTC. It encodes CASGQGTDGYTF.

The V gene is TRBV6-5, the J gene TRBJ2-7; 10 nucleotides line up with TRBD1. With V trimmed by 2 bases and J by 6 bases, 4 bases remained unmatched. The CDR3 is 14 amino acids. CDR1 is MNHEY and CDR2 is SVGAGI in the germline V gene. CDR3 in amino acids: CASSYTRTGGEQYF. The CDR3 DNA reads TGTGCCAGCAGTTACACCCGGACAGGGGGCGAGCAGTACTTC.

The chain couples TRBV5-1 to TRBJ2-5; 8 bases map to TRBD2. CDR3 size: 13 residues. Germline-derived CDR1 and CDR2 are SGHRS and YFSETQ. Trimming cost V 3 bases and J 3 bases; bases outside gene matches: 1. DNA of the CDR3: TGCGCCAGCAGCTATAGCGGGGAAGAGACCCAGTACTTC. Its translation: CASSYSGEETQYF.

V is TRBV4-1 and J is TRBJ2-4; D might be TRBD1 (6 bases). Germline CDR1 reads MGHRA; CDR2 reads YSYEKL. The V end was cut by 1 base, the J end by 0 bases, with 13 bases between. CDR3 length: 17 residues. CDR3 in DNA: TGCGCCAGCAGCCAAGTTGGGACATCTCTAGCCAAAAACATTCAGTACTTC. Translated, it gives CASSQVGTSLAKNIQYF.

The chain links TRBV21-1 to TRBJ2-7; TRBD1 is the table's D call and was not checked against the DNA. TRBV21-1 counts as a pseudogene. The CDR3 extends over 16 amino acids. The CDR3 coding sequence is TGTGCCAGCAGCAGCCTCTTGACAGGGATACTCCACGAGCAGTACTTC. Translating gives CASSSLLTGILHEQYF.

The V gene is TRBV5-4, the J gene TRBJ1-2; TRBD1 matches 7 bases. J gave up 4 bases and V 2 bases, and 2 bases lay outside the gene matches. The germline V gene has CDR1 SGHNT and CDR2 YYREEE (reference sequence). The CDR3 totals 13 residues. The CDR3 sequence: CASSLGGTYGYTF. The DNA for the CDR3 is TGTGCCAGCAGCTTAGGGGGCACCTATGGCTACACCTTC.

This clone was observed a handful of times. The V and J genes are TRBV4-3 and TRBJ2-7, with TRBD2 matching over 7 bases. This CDR3 is 16 amino acids long. J lost 2 bases, V lost 0 bases, and 7 bases had no gene match. Germline V gene lookup returns CDR1 LGHNA and CDR2 YSLEER. CDR3 protein: CASSQDHSGNAYEQYF. CDR3 in DNA: TGCGCCAGCAGCCAAGATCACAGCGGGAACGCCTACGAGCAGTACTTC.

The rearrangement joins TRBV30 to TRBJ2-7; no clear D gene. Per germline, CDR1 GTSNPN and CDR2 SVGIG (reference sequence). V was clipped by 6 bases and J by 4 bases, with 7 bases between them. This CDR3 contains 10 residues. The CDR3 DNA follows: TGTGCCTGCAAGGAGTACGAGCAGTACTTC. Translated, it gives CACKEYEQYF.

This rearrangement joins TRBV9 to TRBJ2-7; 9 nucleotides agree with TRBD1. The germline V gene has CDR1 SGDLS and CDR2 YYNGEE. The CDR3 has 15 residues. The V gene end was trimmed by 4 bases and the J gene end by 2 bases; junction bases not matched to a gene: 7. CDR3: CASSKQGAPTYEQYF. CDR3 sequence (DNA): TGTGCCAGCAGCAAACAGGGGGCGCCGACCTACGAGCAGTACTTC. The variable domain in full, with the rest retrieved from reference TRBV9 and TRBJ2-7, is DSGVTQTPKHLITATGQRVTLRCSPRSGDLSVYWYQQSLDQGLQFLIQYYNGEERAKGNILERFSAQQFPDLHSELNLSSLELGDSALYFCASSKQGAPTYEQYFGPGTRLTVT.

V and J are TRBV28 and TRBJ1-2, with 7 bases aligning to TRBD1. The CDR3 runs 14 residues. Germline-derived CDR1 and CDR2 are MDHEN and SYDVKM. After removal of 6 bases from V and 4 bases from J, the junction contained 8 bases not matched to a gene. As DNA, the CDR3 is TGTGCCAGCAGCCCCGGGACAGCCATCTATGGCTACACCTTC. This encodes CASSPGTAIYGYTF.